The clone carrying this T cell receptor beta chain was observed a handful of times. Antigen unknown. Germline V gene data show CDR1 as SEHNR and CDR2 as FQNEAQ (reference sequence). CDR3 length equals 12 residues. The V end was cut by 6 bases, the J end by 3 bases, with 9 bases between. This sample was included in a study of a mutant IDH1 vaccine in newly diagnosed glioma. Described time point: week 47, end of study. A 20-mer mutant IDH1 peptide at 300 ug was injected subcutaneously with topical imiquimod. New IDH1-mutant, ATRX-lost WHO grade 3 or 4 astrocytomas occurred in donors. Repertoires were generated with immunoSEQ multiplex PCR, while TCRdb's copy carries only in-frame clones and drops some. The table includes 77,000 or so clones, roughly four fifths detected once.

This specimen consisted of PBMCs, obtained from a glioma patient whose treatment included an IDH1 peptide vaccine. The receptor was derived from a man aged 40-55 years with glioma. The V gene is TRBV7-9, the J gene TRBJ2-7, with D possibly TRBD1 on 5 matching bases. The CDR3 DNA reads as TGTGCCAGCAGACAGGCGAGCTACGAGCAGTACTTC. Protein sequence: CASRQASYEQYF.